This T cell receptor (beta chain) was retrieved from a study of blood T cell repertoires in COVID-19. Overall study context: The study drew acute and convalescent COVID-19 samples from the United States, Italy and Spain. From T cells, B-cell-depleted T cells, or PBMCs came the material, which was cDNA or gDNA.

This clone was found once. Source study methods: Reference gene primer amplification gave estimated nucleated cell counts. The table came from immunoSEQ multiplex PCR; TCRdb's copy has only in-frame clones and leaves some out. V, J and clone size are taken as reported in that table, and D and trimming were inferred from the DNA itself. The data contain some 110,000 clones, around 80% of them singletons. This CDR3 is 16 amino acids long. With 2 bases clipped from V and 4 bases from J, the junction kept 5 bases outside the gene matches. Germline V CDR1 and CDR2: MGHDK, SYGVNS. This chain links TRBV25-1 with TRBJ2-2; TRBD1 agrees at 9 bases. The sequenced material came from peripheral blood. This clonotype originated in a man aged 50-60 years with acute or convalescent COVID-19. CDR3 amino acids: CASSELGTGLTGELFF. Written as DNA, the CDR3 is TGTGCCAGCAGTGAACTAGGGACAGGGCTCACCGGGGAGCTGTTTTTT.